The 27 T cell receptor beta chains below were found in one sample sequenced in a study of blood T cell repertoires in COVID-19. Produced via immunoSEQ multiplex PCR; TCRdb's table is partial and in-frame only. The sample lists 40,000 to 50,000 clones; 90% were seen once. Material for sequencing was peripheral blood. These receptors were collected from a man aged 70-80 years with acute or convalescent COVID-19.

A single count supports this clone. The chain joins TRBV19 to TRBJ1-2; a possible D gene is TRBD1 (5 bases). The CDR3 has 13 residues. Looked up from germline, CDR1 is LNHDA and CDR2 is SQIVND (reference sequence). V lost 6 bases to trimming and J lost 0 bases, with 8 bases between them. DNA of the CDR3: TGTGCCAGTAGCCCGACAGCTAACTATGGCTACACCTTC. Translated: CASSPTANYGYTF.

CDR3 in amino acids: CASSQDRTRTYEQYF. The CDR3 nucleotides read TGCGCCAGCAGCCAAGATCGGACTAGGACCTACGAGCAGTACTTC. V gene TRBV4-3 combines with J gene TRBJ2-7; 7 bases fit TRBD2. This CDR3 has 15 amino acids. Looked up from germline, CDR1 is LGHNA and CDR2 is YSLEER. The J segment lost 2 bases and the V segment lost 0 bases, leaving 4 bases of the junction unmatched.

This clone was found once. The chain carries TRBV18 and TRBJ2-3, with a possible D match to TRBD1 (5 bases). The CDR3 covers 16 residues. Deletions cut 2 bases from V and 3 bases from J, with 15 bases between. The V gene's germline CDR1 is KGHSH and CDR2 LQKENI. The CDR3 DNA sequence: TGTGCCAGCTCACCATTAACAGGTGGAATGACAGATACGCAGTATTTT. Translated: CASSPLTGGMTDTQYF.

The chain links TRBV28 to TRBJ2-5; 7 nucleotides align to TRBD2. CDR1 is MDHEN, CDR2 SYDVKM, per germline. The junction had 10 bases not matched to a gene; V was cut back by 5 bases and J by 1 base. This CDR3 spans 16 amino acids. The chain's CDR3 is CASSLGAGVLQETQYF. The CDR3 coding sequence is TGTGCCAGCAGTCTAGGGGCGGGGGTCCTCCAAGAGACCCAGTACTTC.

The V call is TRBV5-1, the J call TRBJ1-4; D is perhaps TRBD1 (5 bases). Germline values: CDR1 SGHRS, CDR2 YFSETQ. The CDR3 sequence is 11 residues long. Trimming took off 2 bases at V and 12 bases at J, with 8 bases between the two ends. The CDR3 nucleotides read TGCGCCAGCAGCTTACGGGGGGAACTGTTTTTT. Translating gives CASSLRGELFF.

The CDR3 DNA sequence: TGTGCCAGCAGCGCTGGACAGGGGGCCTCTAATGAAAAACTGTTTTTT. Translated, it gives CASSAGQGASNEKLFF. This chain connects TRBV5-8 to TRBJ1-4, with 11 bases fitting TRBD1. The CDR3 is 16 amino acids. Germline trimming cut 4 bases from V and 3 bases from J; bases unmatched to any gene: 5. Looked up from germline, CDR1 is SGHTS and CDR2 is YDEGEE.

The chain carries TRBV7-6 and TRBJ1-5; D call uncertain. The V and J ends lost 4 bases and 4 bases respectively, with 8 bases between them. The CDR3 contains 13 residues. Germline assignment: CDR1 SGHVS and CDR2 FNYEAQ. Here the CDR3 reads CASSSDRNQPQHF. The CDR3 DNA follows: TGTGCCAGCAGCTCCGATCGGAATCAGCCCCAGCATTTT.

V usage is TRBV29-1 and J usage is TRBJ1-1; no definite D call. Germline V gives CDR1 SQVTM, CDR2 ANQGSEA. Trimming pared 6 bases from V and 1 base from J, leaving 15 bases between. CDR3 length: 14 amino acids. This CDR3 reads CSVQERTPNTEAFF. CDR3 coding DNA: TGCAGCGTCCAAGAGAGGACTCCGAACACTGAAGCTTTCTTT.

The gene calls are TRBV18 and TRBJ1-5, with D hard to call. Trimming cost V 2 bases and J 4 bases, with 6 bases left between them. Germline V gene lookup returns CDR1 KGHSH and CDR2 LQKENI. This CDR3 is built from 13 residues. The CDR3 DNA reads as TGTGCCAGCTCACCAGGGCTAAATCAGCCCCAGCATTTT. Translation: CASSPGLNQPQHF.

This chain uses TRBV11-3 with TRBJ2-7; D gene ambiguous. Germline V gene data show CDR1 as SGHNT and CDR2 as YENEEA. The CDR3 covers 13 residues. The V gene lost 1 base and the J gene lost 3 bases, with 7 bases spanning the gap. DNA of the CDR3: TGTGCCAGCAGCTTAGGCCCCTACTACGAGCAGTACTTC. Protein product: CASSLGPYYEQYF.

This rearrangement joins TRBV6-4 to TRBJ1-2; TRBD1 aligns across 11 bases. This CDR3 contains 15 residues. Germline-derived CDR1 and CDR2 are MRHNA and SNTAGT. With 0 bases clipped from V and 8 bases from J, the junction kept 5 bases outside the gene matches. The CDR3 loop is CASSDSDRGRGGYTF. CDR3 sequence (DNA): TGTGCCAGCAGTGACTCGGACAGGGGGCGCGGGGGCTACACCTTC.

This chain links TRBV27 with TRBJ2-3, with D tentatively TRBD1 (6 bases). CDR1 is MNHEY and CDR2 is SMNVEV in the germline V gene (reference sequence). The germline V and J ends were trimmed by 5 bases and 1 base, with 19 bases remaining between them. The CDR3 contains 17 residues. The CDR3 loop is CASSPDPGTWGTDTQYF. DNA of the CDR3: TGTGCCAGCAGTCCAGACCCCGGGACATGGGGCACAGATACGCAGTATTTT.

This clone was seen once. The chain couples TRBV4-2 to TRBJ2-3, with 10 bases fitting TRBD1. Germline V gives CDR1 LGHNA, CDR2 YNFKEQ. This CDR3 is built from 15 residues. V was pared by 7 bases and J by 6 bases, with 10 bases of the junction left unmatched. This chain's CDR3 is CASTLKDRGLDTQYF. The CDR3 DNA reads as TGTGCCAGCACTCTTAAGGACAGGGGGTTGGATACGCAGTATTTT.

The chain links TRBV7-8 to TRBJ2-7; 7 nucleotides align to TRBD1. CDR3 size: 17 residues. Trimming removed 5 bases from V and 2 bases from J; junction bases left unmatched: 15. Germline V gene lookup returns CDR1 SGHVS and CDR2 FQNEAQ. DNA of the CDR3: TGTGCCAGCAGCCTACGGGACAGAGATTTAAGACCCTACGAGCAGTACTTC. As protein: CASSLRDRDLRPYEQYF.

The chain links TRBV18 to TRBJ1-2; 8 positions agree with TRBD1. Looked up from germline, CDR1 is KGHSH and CDR2 is LQKENI. With 3 bases clipped from V and 2 bases from J, the junction kept 11 bases outside the gene matches. CDR3 size: 17 residues. CDR3 sequence reads: CASSPLPGQGGNYGYTF. The CDR3 DNA is TGTGCCAGCTCACCCCTCCCCGGACAGGGCGGGAACTATGGCTACACCTTC.

This clone has only one observation. V and J are TRBV4-3 and TRBJ1-3; tentative D call: TRBD1 (6 bases). Deletions cut 4 bases from V and 2 bases from J, with 21 bases between. The CDR3 sequence is 18 residues long. Looked up from germline, CDR1 is LGHNA and CDR2 is YSLEER. This CDR3 is CASSRARSEAGAGNTIYF. CDR3 DNA sequence: TGCGCCAGCAGCCGCGCGAGGAGCGAGGCAGGGGCTGGAAACACCATATATTTT.

The CDR3 loop is CASSQPRLAGGRDTGELFF. The CDR3, as DNA: TGCGCCAGCAGCCAACCTCGACTAGCGGGGGGCCGAGACACCGGGGAGCTGTTTTTT. The chain has TRBV4-1 and TRBJ2-2; 13 positions match TRBD2. The CDR3 is 19 amino acids. J lost 3 bases, V lost 2 bases, and 9 bases had no gene match. The germline V gene encodes CDR1 MGHRA and CDR2 YSYEKL.

The rearrangement uses TRBV28 and TRBJ2-3, with D possibly matching TRBD2 (5 bases). Germline CDR1 MDHEN, CDR2 SYDVKM. The CDR3 totals 15 residues. V was cut by 2 bases and J by 0 bases, with 9 bases left in between. In DNA, the CDR3 is TGTGCCAGCAGTTTACGAGGGTCTAGCACAGATACGCAGTATTTT. It specifies CASSLRGSSTDTQYF.

The V gene is TRBV7-2, the J gene TRBJ1-4, with D possibly matching TRBD1 (6 bases). The germline V gene encodes CDR1 SGHTA and CDR2 FQGNSA. This CDR3 contains 14 residues. Deletions cut 4 bases from V and 3 bases from J, with 9 bases between. The CDR3 sequence is CASSSRGANEKLFF. Here the CDR3 DNA reads TGTGCCAGCAGCTCCAGGGGAGCTAATGAAAAACTGTTTTTT.

This chain uses TRBV6-5 with TRBJ2-1, with 10 bases that match TRBD1. V lost 6 bases, J lost 5 bases, and 7 bases stayed unmatched. This CDR3 region has 15 residues. The germline CDR1 and CDR2 sequences are MNHEY and SVGAGI. The CDR3, as DNA: TGTGCCAGCAGGAAGAGGACAGGGGGACACAATGAGCAGTTCTTC. It yields the protein CASRKRTGGHNEQFF.

V gene TRBV11-2 combines with J gene TRBJ2-7; a possible D gene is TRBD2 (5 bases). Trimming pared 6 bases from V and 5 bases from J, leaving 11 bases between. Germline V gene sequence: CDR1 SGHAT, CDR2 FQNNGV. The CDR3 contains 12 residues. CDR3: CASSGPGNEQYF. The CDR3 nucleotides read TGTGCCAGCAGTGGCCCCGGGAACGAGCAGTACTTC. The entire variable domain, with the rest obtained from reference TRBV11-2 and TRBJ2-7, is as follows: EAGVAQSPRYKIIEKRQSVAFWCNPISGHATLYWYQQILGQGPKLLIQFQNNGVVDDSQLPKDRFSAERLKGVDSTLKIQPAKLEDSAVYLCASSGPGNEQYFGPGTRLTVT.

This chain connects TRBV25-1 to TRBJ1-1; D possibly corresponds to TRBD1 (6 bases). The CDR3 extends over 15 amino acids. V lost 8 bases and J 3 bases, leaving 19 bases between the germline ends. CDR1 is MGHDK and CDR2 is SYGVNS in the germline V gene. The CDR3 nucleotides read TGTGCCAGCCGACAGGCTATTGGGGGGGACACTGAAGCTTTCTTT. Translating it yields CASRQAIGGDTEAFF.

The V gene is TRBV6-2 or TRBV6-3, the J gene TRBJ2-3; 10 bases line up with TRBD2. After removal of 1 base from V and 5 bases from J, the junction contained 15 bases not matched to a gene. This CDR3 is 19 amino acids long. Germline CDR1 MNHEY, CDR2 SVGEGT. Here the CDR3 reads CASSYLPRPAGGQGDTQYF. Written as DNA, the CDR3 is TGTGCCAGCAGTTACTTACCCCGGCCAGCGGGGGGGCAGGGAGATACGCAGTATTTT.

The DNA of the CDR3 is TGCAGCGTTGCGCAGGGGAAAGAGACCCAGTACTTC. It encodes CSVAQGKETQYF. The chain uses TRBV29-1 and TRBJ2-5; weak D call: TRBD1 (6 bases). The CDR3 covers 12 residues. CDR1 and CDR2 (germline): SQVTM, ANQGSEA. The germline V and J ends were trimmed by 4 bases and 3 bases, with 9 bases remaining between them.

CDR3 nucleotide sequence: TGTGCCAGCAGCTCCCTACTAGCGGGGGGGACAGAGACCCAGTACTTC. Residues: CASSSLLAGGTETQYF. The chain has TRBV7-2 and TRBJ2-5; TRBD2 aligns across 13 bases. The V and J ends lost 4 bases and 4 bases, in that order; junction bases with no gene match: 6. The CDR3 has 16 amino acids. Germline V gives CDR1 SGHTA, CDR2 FQGNSA.

The gene calls are TRBV29-1 and TRBJ1-2; 10 bases are a match to TRBD1. J gave up 8 bases and V 0 bases, and 9 bases lay outside the gene matches. Germline loops: CDR1 SQVTM, CDR2 ANQGSEA. CDR3 size: 15 residues. CDR3 bases: TGCAGCGTTGAAGAGGGATTGGGACAGGGGAGAGGCTACACCTTC. Translating gives CSVEEGLGQGRGYTF.

This clone turned up a few times. This sequence joins TRBV29-1 and TRBJ1-1, with TRBD1 as a possible D gene (6 bases). The V gene lost 7 bases and the J gene lost 1 base, with 19 bases spanning the gap. Looked up from germline, CDR1 is SQVTM and CDR2 is ANQGSEA. This CDR3 spans 15 amino acids. The CDR3 DNA sequence: TGCAGCGCTCGCCTCTACTGGACAGAGAACACTGAAGCTTTCTTT. Protein sequence: CSARLYWTENTEAFF.